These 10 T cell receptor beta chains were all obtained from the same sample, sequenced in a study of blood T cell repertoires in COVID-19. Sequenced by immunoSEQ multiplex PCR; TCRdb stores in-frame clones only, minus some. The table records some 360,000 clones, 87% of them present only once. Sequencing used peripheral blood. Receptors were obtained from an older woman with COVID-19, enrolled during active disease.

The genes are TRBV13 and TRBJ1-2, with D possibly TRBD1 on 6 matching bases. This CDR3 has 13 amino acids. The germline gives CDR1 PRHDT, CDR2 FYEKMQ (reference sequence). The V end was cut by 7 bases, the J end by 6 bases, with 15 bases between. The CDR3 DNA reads TGTGCCAGCACCCTTCGGGGGGCGCATGGCTACACCTTC. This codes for CASTLRGAHGYTF.

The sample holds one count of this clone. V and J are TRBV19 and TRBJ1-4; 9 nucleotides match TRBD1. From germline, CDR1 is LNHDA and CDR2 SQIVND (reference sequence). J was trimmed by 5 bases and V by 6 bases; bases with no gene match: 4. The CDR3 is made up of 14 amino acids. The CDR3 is CASRDRGRNEKLFF. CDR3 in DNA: TGTGCCAGTAGGGACAGGGGTCGCAATGAAAAACTGTTTTTT.

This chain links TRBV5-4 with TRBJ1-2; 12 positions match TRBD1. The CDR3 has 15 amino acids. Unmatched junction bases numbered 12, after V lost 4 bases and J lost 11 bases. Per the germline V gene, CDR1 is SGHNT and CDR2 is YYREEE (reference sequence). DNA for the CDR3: TGTGCCAGCAGCGTGGGGGGACAGGGGGCGGATGAGTACACCTTC. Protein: CASSVGGQGADEYTF.

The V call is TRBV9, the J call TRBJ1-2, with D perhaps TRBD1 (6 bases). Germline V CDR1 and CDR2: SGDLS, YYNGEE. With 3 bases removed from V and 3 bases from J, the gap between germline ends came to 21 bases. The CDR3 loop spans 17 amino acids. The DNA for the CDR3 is TGTGCCAGCAGCGGATACAGGGAGGGGTTCGAGGACTATGGCTACACCTTC. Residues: CASSGYREGFEDYGYTF.

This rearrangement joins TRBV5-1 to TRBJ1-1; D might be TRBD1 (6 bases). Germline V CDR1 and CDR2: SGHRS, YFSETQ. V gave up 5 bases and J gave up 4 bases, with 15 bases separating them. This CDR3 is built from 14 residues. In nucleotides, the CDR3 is TGCGCCAGCAGGTCAACAGGGCTGAGCACTGAAGCTTTCTTT. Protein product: CASRSTGLSTEAFF.

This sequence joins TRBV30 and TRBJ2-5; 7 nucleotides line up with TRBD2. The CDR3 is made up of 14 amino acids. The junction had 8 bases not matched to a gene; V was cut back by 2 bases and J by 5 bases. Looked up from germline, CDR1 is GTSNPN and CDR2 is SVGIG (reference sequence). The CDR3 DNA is TGTGCCTGGAGTCCCGGGACTATAAGGGAGACCCAGTACTTC. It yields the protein CAWSPGTIRETQYF.

CDR3 in DNA: TGTGCCAGCAGCTTTCGGACAGGGGGGAACTATGGCTACACCTTC. It translates to CASSFRTGGNYGYTF. This chain links TRBV5-8 with TRBJ1-2; 10 nucleotides align to TRBD1. Looked up from germline, CDR1 is SGHTS and CDR2 is YDEGEE. Germline trimming cut 2 bases from V and 2 bases from J; bases unmatched to any gene: 3. The CDR3 totals 15 residues.

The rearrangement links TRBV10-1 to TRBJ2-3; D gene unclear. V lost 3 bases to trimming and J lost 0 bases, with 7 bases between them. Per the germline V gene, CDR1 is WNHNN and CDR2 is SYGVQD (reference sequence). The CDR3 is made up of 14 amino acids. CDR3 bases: TGCGCCAGCAGTGAACGCTACAGCACAGATACGCAGTATTTT. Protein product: CASSERYSTDTQYF.

CDR3 coding DNA: TGTGCCAGCAGCAAGATCATGACAGGGAATAATGAAAAACTGTTTTTT. This translates into CASSKIMTGNNEKLFF. The V call is TRBV7-8, the J call TRBJ1-4; TRBD1 agrees at 7 bases. The CDR3 has 16 amino acids. After removal of 5 bases from V and 4 bases from J, the junction contained 10 bases not matched to a gene. The germline CDR1 and CDR2 sequences are SGHVS and FQNEAQ. Full variable domain (outside the CDR3, taken from reference TRBV7-8 and TRBJ1-4): GAGVSQSPRYKVAKRGQDVALRCDPISGHVSLFWYQQALGQGPEFLTYFQNEAQLDKSGLPSDRFFAERPEGSVSTLKIQRTQQEDSAVYLCASSKIMTGNNEKLFFGSGTQLSVL.

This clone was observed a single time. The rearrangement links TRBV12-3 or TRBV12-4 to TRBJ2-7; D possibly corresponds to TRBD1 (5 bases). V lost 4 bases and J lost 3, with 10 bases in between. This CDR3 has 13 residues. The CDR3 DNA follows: TGTGCCAGCAGTTCGGCAGGGCACTACGAGCAGTACTTC. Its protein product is CASSSAGHYEQYF.